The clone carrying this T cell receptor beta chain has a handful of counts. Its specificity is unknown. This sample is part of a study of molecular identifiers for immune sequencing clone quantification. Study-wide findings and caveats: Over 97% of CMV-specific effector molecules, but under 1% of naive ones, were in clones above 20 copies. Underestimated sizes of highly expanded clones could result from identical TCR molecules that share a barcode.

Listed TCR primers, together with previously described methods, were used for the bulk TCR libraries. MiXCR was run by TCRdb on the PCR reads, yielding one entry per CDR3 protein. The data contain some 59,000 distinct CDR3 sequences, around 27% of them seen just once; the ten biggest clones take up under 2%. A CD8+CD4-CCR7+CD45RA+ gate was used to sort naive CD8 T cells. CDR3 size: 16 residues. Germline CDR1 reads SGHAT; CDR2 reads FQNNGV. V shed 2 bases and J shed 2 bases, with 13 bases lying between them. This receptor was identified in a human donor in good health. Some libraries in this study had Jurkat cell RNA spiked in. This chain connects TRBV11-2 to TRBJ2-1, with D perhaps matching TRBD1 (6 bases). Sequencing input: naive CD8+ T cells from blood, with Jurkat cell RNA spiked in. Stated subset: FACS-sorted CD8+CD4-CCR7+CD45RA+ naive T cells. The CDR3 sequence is CASSLSPQGPYNEQFF. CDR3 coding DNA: TGTGCCAGCAGCTTATCCCCACAGGGACCCTACAATGAGCAGTTCTTC.